This T cell receptor beta chain was observed in a study of blood T cell repertoires in COVID-19 (dated by TCRdb to the early 2020s). Concerning the study at large: The collaborator samples originated in the United States, Italy and Spain and spanned the acute and convalescent phases of COVID-19. Deeply sampled blood TCRbeta repertoires from subjects exposed to, actively infected with, or recovered from COVID-19 were included in the dataset. The samples were drawn from two sources: the first 160 participants of the ongoing ImmuneRACE study, and 1,000 to 1,500 subjects contributed by 6 global collaborators. The prospective study material was composed of cDNA or gDNA derived from T cells, B-cell-depleted T cells, or PBMCs. Where available, HLA class I and class II types were taken from metadata supplied by the sample provider and were not determined by assay-based typing. The repertoires were made available in a free public database intended to serve as a resource for research on the immune response to SARS-CoV-2. Nearly every sample came with metadata listing a de-identified subject ID, COVID-19 status, age in years and sex.

Results and caveats for the whole study, not just this receptor: The amount of clinical and demographic metadata varied by source and participant and was provided uncurated.

TCRbeta CDR3 regions were amplified from genomic DNA using the immunoSEQ Assay, a bias-controlled multiplex PCR. Per the original workflow: The number of nucleated cells in each sample was estimated by amplification of reference gene primers within the assay. To quantify the absolute abundance of each unique TCRbeta CDR3 rearrangement, sequence reads were collapsed and filtered. For each sample, productive Simpson clonality was calculated by taking the square root of Simpson's diversity index across productive rearrangements. The table was pulled from immuneACCESS by TCRdb, which kept in-frame rearrangements only. Such tables lose some clones; where checked, under half of the loss comes from unresolved V genes, and the rest has no known cause. V and J calls plus clone size are reproduced from that table; the DNA served to infer D and trimming. The sample yields about 88,000 clones; about nine tenths were counted once. The ten largest clones add up to around 16% of the sample.

The collaborating institutions used their own protocols to collect whole blood in K2EDTA tubes. Collaborator samples were shipped for TCRbeta analysis as frozen whole blood, isolated PBMCs, or DNA extracted from either sample type. This clone has just one count. This receptor's antigen is unknown. No base qualities exist here, and no much larger clone lies one base off it. Sequences were obtained from peripheral blood. The TCR was taken from a male donor with acute or convalescent COVID-19.

Here is the DNA: TGTGCCAGTACCGGGGATACAGATACGCAGTATTTT. Its coded protein is CASTGDTDTQYF. The chain uses TRBV19 and TRBJ2-3; the D region possibly corresponds to TRBD2 (5 bases align). V and J are truncated by 7 bases and 3 bases respectively, leaving an intervening sequence of 8 bases. The germline V gene (reference sequence) supplies CDR1 LNHDA and CDR2 SQIVND. The CDR3, from cysteine to phenylalanine, totals 12 residues. Solely the CDR3 DNA is kept, with 36 bases framed from the first base.